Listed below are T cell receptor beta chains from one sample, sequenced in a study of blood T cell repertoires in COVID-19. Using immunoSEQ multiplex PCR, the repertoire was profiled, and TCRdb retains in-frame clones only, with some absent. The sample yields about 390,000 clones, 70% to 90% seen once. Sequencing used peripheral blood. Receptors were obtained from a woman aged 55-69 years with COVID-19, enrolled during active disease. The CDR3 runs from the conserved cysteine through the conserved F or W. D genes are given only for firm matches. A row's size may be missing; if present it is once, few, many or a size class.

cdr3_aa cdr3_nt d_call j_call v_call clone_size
CASSGTGPYEQYF TGTGCCAGCAGCGGGACAGGACCCTACGAGCAGTACTTC TRBD1 TRBJ2-7 TRBV6-2/TRBV6-3 -
CASLTGFGNTIYF TGTGCCAGCCTCACGGGGTTCGGAAACACCATATATTTT - TRBJ1-3 TRBV6-5 -
CASSLSDRGHNQPQHF TGTGCCAGCAGTTTAAGCGACAGGGGACACAATCAGCCCCAGCATTTT TRBD1 TRBJ1-5 TRBV28 -
CASSANSNTEAFF TGTGCCAGCAGTGCAAATTCGAACACTGAAGCTTTCTTT - TRBJ1-1 TRBV2 -
CSVTKPSGQGAGNTIYF TGCAGCGTGACCAAACCCAGTGGACAGGGGGCTGGAAACACCATATATTTT TRBD1 TRBJ1-3 TRBV29-1 -
CASSPYGQGHSPLHF TGTGCCAGCTCACCCTACGGACAGGGGCATTCACCCCTCCACTTT TRBD1 TRBJ1-6 TRBV18 once
CASRGQWSSGANVLTF TGTGCCAGTAGGGGACAGTGGAGCTCTGGGGCCAACGTCCTGACTTTC TRBD1 TRBJ2-6 TRBV19 once
CACTTGTGGAYEKLFF TGTGCCTGTACAACCGGGACAGGGGGCGCCTATGAAAAACTGTTTTTT TRBD1 TRBJ1-4 TRBV30 -
CAIRASGSSTDTQYF TGTGCCATTAGGGCTAGCGGGTCTAGCACAGATACGCAGTATTTT TRBD2 TRBJ2-3 TRBV5-4 -
CASSTFQGSYGYTF TGTGCCAGCAGTACCTTTCAGGGCAGCTATGGCTACACCTTC - TRBJ1-2 TRBV28 -